The 9 T cell receptor beta chains below were found in one sample sequenced in a study of monozygotic twins with inflammatory bowel disease. Using the 5' RACE reads, TCRdb records one entry per CDR3 protein without DNA. Its table records 350,000 to 400,000 distinct CDR3 sequences. Sequencing was performed on blood. The receptors were gathered from a human donor with ulcerative colitis or Crohn's disease, or a healthy co-twin of an affected twin (not recorded which).

The chain joins TRBV14 to TRBJ2-1. This CDR3 is built from 14 residues. Germline V gene lookup returns CDR1 SGHDN and CDR2 FVKESK. The CDR3 loop is CASSRQKGIDEQFF.

This chain uses TRBV5-1 with TRBJ1-6; TCRdb calls TRBD1, which cannot be checked without DNA. CDR1 is SGHRS, CDR2 YFSETQ, per germline. The CDR3 totals 18 residues. The CDR3 here is CASSLKTAGQGYGSPLHF.

The V call is TRBV4-2, the J call TRBJ1-6; TCRdb's assignment of TRBD1 cannot be checked, as there is no DNA. Germline CDR1 LGHNA, CDR2 YNFKEQ. This CDR3 is 16 amino acids long. CDR3 protein: CASSQERGPSNSPLHF.

The chain joins TRBV12-5 to TRBJ2-7; TCRdb selects TRBD1, and the lack of DNA leaves this call unchecked. Germline CDR1 and CDR2: LGHNT and FRNRAP. This CDR3 contains 19 residues. Here the CDR3 reads CASGLDPGTGVPYFYEQYF.

V usage is TRBV18 and J usage is TRBJ2-7. The germline CDR1 and CDR2 sequences are KGHSH and LQKENI. This CDR3 region has 13 residues. This CDR3 reads CASSPLESYEQYF. The full variable domain, completed using reference TRBV18 and TRBJ2-7, is NAGVMQNPRHLVRRRGQEARLRCSPMKGHSHVYWYRQLPEEGLKFMVYLQKENIIDESGMPKERFSAEFPKEGPSILRIQQVVRGDSAAYFCASSPLESYEQYFGPGTRLTVT.

The V call is TRBV4-1, the J call TRBJ1-2. This CDR3 has 15 amino acids. Germline values: CDR1 MGHRA, CDR2 YSYEKL. The CDR3 spells CASSQDLGANYGYTF.

The gene calls are TRBV11-3 and TRBJ2-5. The CDR3 totals 15 residues. Germline CDR1 is SGHNT and CDR2 is YENEEA. The CDR3 loop is CASSLGATVLETQYF.

The chain is built from TRBV7-2 and TRBJ1-5. CDR1 SGHTA and CDR2 FQGNSA come from the germline V gene. This CDR3 has 15 amino acids. Here the CDR3 reads CASSLEGRSHQPQHF.

The chain couples TRBV5-4 to TRBJ2-5. Germline values: CDR1 SGHNT, CDR2 YYREEE (reference sequence). The CDR3 covers 13 residues. CDR3 sequence: CASSLGPEETQYF.